This T cell receptor (beta chain) was captured by sequencing in a study of blood T cell repertoires in COVID-19. Study background: Whether acute or convalescent, the COVID-19 samples came from the United States, Italy and Spain.

In the original processing: Estimation of nucleated cell counts relied on the amplification of reference gene primers. Here immunoSEQ multiplex PCR was the method, and the copy in TCRdb shows in-frame clones only, minus some. That table furnishes V, J and clone size, whereas the DNA furnished D and trimming. This table has 200,000 to 300,000 clones, around 80% appearing once. Sequenced input: peripheral blood. This TCR derives from a woman aged 18-29 years with acute or convalescent COVID-19.

CDR3 DNA sequence: TGTGCCAGCAGCTTAAACCGGGACACCCTGTTTCGCTATGGCTACACCTTC. This codes for CASSLNRDTLFRYGYTF. The chain carries TRBV27 and TRBJ1-2; D possibly corresponds to TRBD1 (6 bases). V was cut by 6 bases and J by 4 bases, with 24 bases left in between. Germline values: CDR1 MNHEY, CDR2 SMNVEV (reference sequence). The CDR3 spans 17 residues.